This T cell receptor beta chain is drawn from a study of early T cells in non-severe SARS-CoV-2 infection. The CDR3 is made up of 13 amino acids. Looked up from germline, CDR1 is MNHEY and CDR2 is SVGAGI. Trimming pared 6 bases from V and 4 bases from J, leaving 12 bases between. In this sample, this clonotype turned up a few times. Researchers attached unique molecular identifiers to individual cDNA molecules. TCRdb independently ran MiXCR on the 5' RACE reads; one entry per CDR3 protein. The table has around 72,000 distinct CDR3 sequences, 10% seen once; the top ten hold 6% to 8.5%. The specimen was whole blood, collected at baseline. The TCR comes from an adult who was a healthcare worker with PCR-confirmed SARS-CoV-2 infection or an uninfected control (not recorded which). This chain connects TRBV6-5 to TRBJ1-2; tentatively, D is TRBD1 (5 bases). DNA for the CDR3: TGTGCCAGCAGCCGGGGACCAAGCTATGGCTACACCTTC. Translating it yields CASSRGPSYGYTF.